Shown below are 27 T cell receptor beta chains from a single sample sequenced in a study of blood T cell repertoires in COVID-19. Assay used: immunoSEQ multiplex PCR; TCRdb lists only in-frame clones, some missing. The data contain 110,000 or so clones, roughly nine tenths of them singletons. Sequenced material: peripheral blood. All receptors come from a man between 65 and 85 years old with active or convalescent COVID-19.

The chain joins TRBV7-9 to TRBJ2-1; 12 bases line up with TRBD2. The CDR3 runs 19 residues. Germline trimming cut 4 bases from V and 10 bases from J; bases unmatched to any gene: 20. CDR1 and CDR2 from the germline V gene are SEHNR and FQNEAQ (reference sequence). The CDR3 loop is CASSSRTPLAGGPFPEQFF. The CDR3 DNA reads TGTGCCAGCAGCTCCCGGACACCGCTAGCGGGAGGGCCTTTCCCCGAGCAGTTCTTC.

The chain is built from TRBV27 and TRBJ2-7; a weak D match, TRBD1 (5 bases). The CDR3 extends over 16 amino acids. V was cut by 6 bases and J by 6 bases, with 24 bases left in between. Germline-derived CDR1 and CDR2 are MNHEY and SMNVEV (reference sequence). CDR3 protein: CASSSNWVGASSEQYF. In DNA, the CDR3 is TGTGCCAGCAGCTCCAACTGGGTAGGGGCTTCATCCGAGCAGTACTTC.

The table lists this clone with a count of one. This chain connects TRBV11-2 to TRBJ1-6, with 9 bases matching TRBD1. The trim removed 2 bases at V and 5 bases at J, leaving 13 bases unmatched. The germline V gene encodes CDR1 SGHAT and CDR2 FQNNGV. This CDR3 is built from 19 residues. In DNA, the CDR3 is TGTGCCAGCAGCTTACGATCGGGACAGGGTTTCGGACATAATTCACCCCTCCACTTT. The encoded protein is CASSLRSGQGFGHNSPLHF.

This clone was seen only a few times. J is TRBJ2-7 and V is TRBV5-6; 7 bases match TRBD1. V was clipped by 2 bases and J by 2 bases; unmatched bases: 10. This CDR3 region has 16 residues. CDR1 and CDR2 from the germline V gene are SGHDT and YYEEEE. CDR3 in amino acids: CASSLFFSQGAYEQYF. Here the CDR3 DNA reads TGTGCCAGCAGCTTATTTTTTAGTCAGGGGGCCTACGAGCAGTACTTC.

This clone was counted once. As DNA, the CDR3 is TGTGCCTGGAGTGTTGGAACTAGCGTAGACGAGCAGTACTTC. It codes for CAWSVGTSVDEQYF. The chain carries TRBV30 and TRBJ2-7; 7 bases are a match to TRBD2. Germline trimming cut 0 bases from V and 5 bases from J; bases unmatched to any gene: 7. The CDR3 covers 14 residues. Germline V CDR1 and CDR2: GTSNPN, SVGIG (reference sequence).

This clone was counted only a few times. The chain uses TRBV14 and TRBJ2-3; 8 bases are a match to TRBD2. V dropped 0 bases and J dropped 7; count of bases not matched to a gene: 12. The CDR3 loop spans 17 amino acids. Germline V gene data show CDR1 as SGHDN and CDR2 as FVKESK. CDR3 bases: TGTGCCAGCAGCCAAGAAGTGGCGGGAGGATGGATTCATACGCAGTATTTT. Its protein product is CASSQEVAGGWIHTQYF.

The J gene is TRBJ1-1, the V gene TRBV7-2, with D hard to call. Trimming cost V 0 bases and J 0 bases, with 14 bases left between them. This CDR3 is 17 amino acids long. Germline values: CDR1 SGHTA, CDR2 FQGNSA. CDR3 sequence (DNA): TGTGCCAGCAGCTTAGCCGGGAACCTATACATGAACACTGAAGCTTTCTTT. Its protein product is CASSLAGNLYMNTEAFF.

The chain carries TRBV7-2 and TRBJ1-5, with D perhaps TRBD1 (6 bases). Germline values: CDR1 SGHTA, CDR2 FQGNSA. The ends were cut back, 2 bases at V and 1 base at J, with 9 bases in the middle. The CDR3 runs to 15 residues. The CDR3: CASSLRQGSNQPQHF. The CDR3 DNA reads as TGTGCCAGCAGCTTACGGCAGGGGAGCAATCAGCCCCAGCATTTT.

The chain joins TRBV6-5 to TRBJ2-2, with 9 positions matching TRBD1. This CDR3 comprises 14 residues. Germline values: CDR1 MNHEY, CDR2 SVGAGI. V lost 6 bases and J lost 3; bases outside the gene matches: 2. CDR3 sequence: CASRRDRDTGELFF. The CDR3 DNA reads TGTGCCAGCAGGCGGGACAGGGACACCGGGGAGCTGTTTTTT.

This clone appeared a single time. The gene calls are TRBV27 and TRBJ1-2; 7 nucleotides agree with TRBD1. The CDR3 runs to 15 residues. With 0 bases clipped from V and 4 bases from J, the junction kept 5 bases outside the gene matches. In germline, CDR1 is MNHEY, CDR2 SMNVEV (reference sequence). The CDR3 sequence is CASSLSTGAGYGYTF. CDR3 nucleotides: TGTGCCAGCAGTTTATCAACAGGGGCCGGCTATGGCTACACCTTC.

CDR3 DNA: TGTGCCACGACTAGCGGGAGTCCGGATGAGCAGTTCTTC. It specifies CATTSGSPDEQFF. The V and J genes are TRBV10-3 and TRBJ2-1; 12 bases match TRBD2. Trimming took 10 bases from V and 8 from J; bases not matched to a gene: 6. Per the germline V gene, CDR1 is ENHRY and CDR2 is SYGVKD. The CDR3 runs to 13 residues.

The chain combines TRBV19 with TRBJ2-1, with TRBD2 identical over 7 bases. The CDR3 contains 13 residues. The V gene's germline CDR1 is LNHDA and CDR2 SQIVND (reference sequence). Trimming took 7 bases from V and 4 from J; bases not matched to a gene: 4. The DNA of the CDR3 is TGTGCCAGTAAGGCACTAGCGTACAATGAGCAGTTCTTC. Its translation is CASKALAYNEQFF.

The chain uses TRBV19 and TRBJ2-3; 10 bases align to TRBD2. The V and J ends lost 8 bases and 4 bases, in that order; junction bases with no gene match: 6. Germline V gene lookup returns CDR1 LNHDA and CDR2 SQIVND (reference sequence). The CDR3 has 14 residues. The CDR3 region is CASASGSGSDTQYF. In DNA, the CDR3 is TGTGCCAGTGCTAGCGGGAGTGGTTCAGATACGCAGTATTTT.

This clone appeared once. The J gene is TRBJ1-4, the V gene TRBV6-5; D ambiguous. The V end lost 0 bases, the J end lost 8 bases, and 10 bases lay between the germline ends. There are 14 residues in the CDR3. The V gene's germline CDR1 is MNHEY and CDR2 SVGAGI. The CDR3 nucleotides are TGTGCCAGCAGTTACTCCATCCGGGTCGAAAAACTGTTTTTT. It codes for CASSYSIRVEKLFF.

The chain joins TRBV28 to TRBJ2-7; TRBD1 matches 7 bases. Trimming took 3 bases from V and 0 from J; bases not matched to a gene: 8. The CDR3 has 16 amino acids. Germline CDR1 is MDHEN and CDR2 is SYDVKM. The CDR3 sequence is CASSFPTGFLSYEQYF. CDR3 sequence (DNA): TGTGCCAGCAGTTTCCCGACAGGGTTTCTCTCCTACGAGCAGTACTTC.

The rearrangement uses TRBV9 and TRBJ2-7; D call uncertain. Germline loops: CDR1 SGDLS, CDR2 YYNGEE. The CDR3 is 15 amino acids. Trimming left V 0 bases short and J 2 bases short, with 12 bases between. The DNA for the CDR3 is TGTGCCAGCAGCGTAGACTTCGGTCTCGCCTACGAGCAGTACTTC. This gives the protein CASSVDFGLAYEQYF.

This chain uses TRBV29-1 with TRBJ2-2; possible D gene TRBD2, 6 bases. The CDR3 totals 13 residues. V lost 6 bases and J lost 0, with 8 bases in between. The germline gives CDR1 SQVTM, CDR2 ANQGSEA. In DNA, the CDR3 is TGCAGCGTCGGGAGATCGAACACCGGGGAGCTGTTTTTT. It translates to CSVGRSNTGELFF.

The rearrangement uses TRBV5-4 and TRBJ2-3; 10 bases align to TRBD2. The CDR3 is 13 residues long. Germline values: CDR1 SGHNT, CDR2 YYREEE (reference sequence). J was trimmed by 9 bases and V by 2 bases; bases with no gene match: 3. As DNA, the CDR3 is TGTGCCAGCAGCTTACAACTAGCGGGGACGCAGTATTTT. This encodes CASSLQLAGTQYF.

The CDR3 DNA is TGTGCCAGTCGTAGCGGAGAGTCCTACGAGCAGTACTTC. Translation: CASRSGESYEQYF. V gene TRBV28 combines with J gene TRBJ2-7, with TRBD2 as a possible D gene (6 bases). The V end lost 9 bases, the J end lost 1 base, and 13 bases lay between the germline ends. Germline CDR1 MDHEN, CDR2 SYDVKM. This CDR3 is 13 amino acids long.

The rearrangement links TRBV27 to TRBJ2-2; TRBD2 matches at 15 bases. Germline V gene lookup returns CDR1 MNHEY and CDR2 SMNVEV (reference sequence). The CDR3 is 17 amino acids. V dropped 3 bases and J dropped 8; count of bases not matched to a gene: 7. The CDR3 region is CASSFAGLAGGIGELFF. In nucleotides, the CDR3 is TGTGCCAGCAGTTTTGCGGGACTAGCGGGAGGAATTGGGGAGCTGTTTTTT.

The rearrangement joins TRBV2 to TRBJ1-6, with D uncertain. With 2 bases removed from V and 9 bases from J, the gap between germline ends came to 17 bases. This CDR3 spans 16 amino acids. Germline-derived CDR1 and CDR2 are SNHLY and FYNNEI. The CDR3 coding sequence is TGTGCCAGCAGTGAAACGGCGGTTGGCTTAGCTTCACCCCTCCACTTT. Translated, it gives CASSETAVGLASPLHF.

The chain recombines TRBV7-9 with TRBJ2-3; D remains ambiguous. The CDR3 runs 15 residues. CDR1 SEHNR and CDR2 FQNEAQ come from the germline V gene (reference sequence). Trimming removed 7 bases at V and 5 bases at J, with 19 bases between. The CDR3 DNA follows: TGTGCCAGCACCGCTTTCGCCGGCCCGGGAGATACGCAGTATTTT. Amino acids: CASTAFAGPGDTQYF.

This clone has just a few counts. The rearrangement joins TRBV11-2 to TRBJ2-1; 9 bases are shared with TRBD2. The CDR3 is made up of 14 amino acids. Germline V gene sequence: CDR1 SGHAT, CDR2 FQNNGV. V gave up 3 bases and J gave up 12 bases; unmatched junction bases: 9. The CDR3 nucleotides are TGTGCCAGCAGCTTCCCTACGACTAGCGGAGTGCAGTTCTTC. This gives the protein CASSFPTTSGVQFF.

The V and J genes are TRBV6-5 and TRBJ2-1; 7 nucleotides agree with TRBD2. Germline CDR1 MNHEY, CDR2 SVGAGI. The CDR3 contains 13 residues. J lost 8 bases, V lost 8 bases, and 9 bases had no gene match. In DNA form, the CDR3 reads TGTGCCAGCTCTAGGGCTAGCGGAGATGAGCAGTTCTTC. It yields the protein CASSRASGDEQFF.

This chain connects TRBV15 to TRBJ1-2; TRBD1 aligns across 7 bases. With V trimmed by 0 bases and J by 7 bases, 11 bases remained unmatched. Germline V gene data show CDR1 as LNHNV and CDR2 as YYDKDF (reference sequence). The CDR3 is 16 residues long. This CDR3 is CATSRDKEGAAGGYTF. DNA for the CDR3: TGTGCCACCAGCAGAGATAAGGAGGGGGCAGCTGGTGGCTACACCTTC.

The rearrangement uses TRBV6-6 and TRBJ2-3; 9 nucleotides match TRBD1. The CDR3 sequence is 17 residues long. CDR1 and CDR2 from the germline V gene are MNHNY and SVGAGI (reference sequence). Unmatched junction bases numbered 13, after V lost 5 bases and J lost 4 bases. CDR3 residues: CASSPLTGTGMPDTQYF. Here the CDR3 DNA reads TGTGCCAGCAGTCCTCTCACCGGGACAGGGATGCCAGATACGCAGTATTTT.

The chain employs TRBV6-2 or TRBV6-3 and TRBJ1-5; TRBD1 agrees at 7 bases. Germline CDR1 MNHEY, CDR2 SVGEGT. This CDR3 spans 17 amino acids. V shed 4 bases and J 2 bases; nucleotides not matched to a gene: 11. The CDR3 loop reads CASSSATGKMGNQPQHF. The CDR3 nucleotides are TGTGCCAGCAGTTCCGCGACAGGGAAGATGGGCAATCAGCCCCAGCATTTT.